This T cell receptor beta chain was sequenced during a study of cytomegalovirus exposure and HLA in healthy donors. Across the study: As an earlier analysis found, about 179 million T cells yielded about 120 million unique TCR beta sequences.

Overall study results and limits: Differences between HLA loci emerged in a later analysis of TCR association rates, with DRB1 most and HLA-C fewest. While the bulk of TCR sequences proved rare, some public TCRs turned up in many donors.

With respect to this clone: Its antigen remains unknown.

The PCR ran on 60 Vbeta and 13 Jbeta primers. Clones were read by immunoSEQ multiplex PCR, and TCRdb kept only the in-frame ones, dropping some. The sample lists about 130,000 clones; around 67% were seen once. Sampled while nominally healthy, donors likely had unrecorded immune exposures. CDR1 is SGHRS, CDR2 YFSETQ, per germline. The CDR3 extends over 13 amino acids. V was shortened by 7 bases and J by 5 bases, with 14 bases between the two germline ends. This TCR came from a woman in her forties in good health and CMV-seropositive. The sequenced sample consisted of PBMCs. V usage is TRBV5-1 and J usage is TRBJ2-3; D possibly corresponds to TRBD1 (5 bases). CDR3 DNA sequence: TGCGCCAGCGCCCGGCCAGGGCAAGATACGCAGTATTTT. Protein product: CASARPGQDTQYF.